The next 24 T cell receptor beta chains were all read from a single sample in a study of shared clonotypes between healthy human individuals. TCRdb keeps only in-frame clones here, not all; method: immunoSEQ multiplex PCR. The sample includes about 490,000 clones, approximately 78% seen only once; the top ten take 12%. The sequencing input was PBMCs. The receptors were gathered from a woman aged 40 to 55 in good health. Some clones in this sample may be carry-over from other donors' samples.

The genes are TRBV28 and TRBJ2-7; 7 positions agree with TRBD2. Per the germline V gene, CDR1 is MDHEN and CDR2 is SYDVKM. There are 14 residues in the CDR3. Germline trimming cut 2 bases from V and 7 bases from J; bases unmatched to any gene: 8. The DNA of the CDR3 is TGTGCCAGCAGTTTACCCAGCGGGACCCGAGAGCAGTACTTC. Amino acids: CASSLPSGTREQYF.

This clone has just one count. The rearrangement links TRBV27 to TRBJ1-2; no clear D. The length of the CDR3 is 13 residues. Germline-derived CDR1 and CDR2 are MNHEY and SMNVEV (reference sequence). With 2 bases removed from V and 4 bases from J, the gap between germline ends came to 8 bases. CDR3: CASSLAGRYGYTF. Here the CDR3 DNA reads TGTGCCAGCAGTTTAGCGGGCCGCTATGGCTACACCTTC.

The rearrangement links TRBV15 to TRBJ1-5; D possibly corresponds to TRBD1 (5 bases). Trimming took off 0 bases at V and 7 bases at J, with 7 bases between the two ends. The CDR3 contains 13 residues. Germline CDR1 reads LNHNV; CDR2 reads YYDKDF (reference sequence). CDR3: CATSREGVQPQHF. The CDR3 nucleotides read TGTGCCACCAGCAGAGAGGGGGTACAGCCCCAGCATTTT.

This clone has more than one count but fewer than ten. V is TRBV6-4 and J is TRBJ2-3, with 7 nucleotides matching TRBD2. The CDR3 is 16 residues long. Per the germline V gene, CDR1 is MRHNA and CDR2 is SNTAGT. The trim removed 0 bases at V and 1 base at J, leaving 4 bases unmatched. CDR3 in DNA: TGTGCCAGCAGTGACTCTACGGGAGGTGGCACAGATACGCAGTATTTT. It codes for CASSDSTGGGTDTQYF.

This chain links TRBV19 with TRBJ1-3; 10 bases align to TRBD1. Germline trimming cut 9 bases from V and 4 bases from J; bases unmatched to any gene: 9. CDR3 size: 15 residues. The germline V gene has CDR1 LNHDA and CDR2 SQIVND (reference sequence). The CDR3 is CASRRRDRGGNTIYF. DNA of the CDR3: TGTGCCAGCCGGCGCCGGGACAGGGGAGGAAACACCATATATTTT.

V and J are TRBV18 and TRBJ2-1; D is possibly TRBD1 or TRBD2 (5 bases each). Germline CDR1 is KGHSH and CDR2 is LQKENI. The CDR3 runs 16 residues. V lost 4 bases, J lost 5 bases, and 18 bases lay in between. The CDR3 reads CASSLEGNPQHNEQFF. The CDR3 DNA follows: TGTGCCAGCTCACTAGAGGGGAATCCTCAGCACAATGAGCAGTTCTTC.

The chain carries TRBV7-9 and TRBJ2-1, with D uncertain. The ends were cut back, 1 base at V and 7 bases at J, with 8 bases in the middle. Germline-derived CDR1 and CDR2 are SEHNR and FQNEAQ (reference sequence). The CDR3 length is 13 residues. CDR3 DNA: TGTGCCAGCAGCTTAGGGGTGGGGAATGAGCAGTTCTTC. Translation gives CASSLGVGNEQFF.

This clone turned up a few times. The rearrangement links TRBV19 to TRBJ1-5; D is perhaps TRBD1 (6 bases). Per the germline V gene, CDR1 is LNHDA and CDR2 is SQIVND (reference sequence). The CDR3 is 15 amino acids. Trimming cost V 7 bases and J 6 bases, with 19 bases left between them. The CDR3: CASTVGGAQGQPQHF. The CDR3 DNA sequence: TGTGCCAGTACGGTCGGGGGGGCGCAGGGTCAGCCCCAGCATTTT.

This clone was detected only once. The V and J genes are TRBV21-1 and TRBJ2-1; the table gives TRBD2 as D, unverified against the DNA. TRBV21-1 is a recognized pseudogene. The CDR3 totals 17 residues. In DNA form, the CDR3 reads TGTGCCAGCAGCAAAGTTCCTAGCGGCGACTCCTACAATGAGCAGTTCTTC. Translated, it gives CASSKVPSGDSYNEQFF.

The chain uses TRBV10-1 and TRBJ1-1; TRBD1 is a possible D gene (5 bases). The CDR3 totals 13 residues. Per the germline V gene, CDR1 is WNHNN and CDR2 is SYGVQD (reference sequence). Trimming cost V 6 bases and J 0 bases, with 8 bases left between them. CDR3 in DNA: TGCGCCAGCAGCCCGGGACTGAACACTGAAGCTTTCTTT. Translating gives CASSPGLNTEAFF.

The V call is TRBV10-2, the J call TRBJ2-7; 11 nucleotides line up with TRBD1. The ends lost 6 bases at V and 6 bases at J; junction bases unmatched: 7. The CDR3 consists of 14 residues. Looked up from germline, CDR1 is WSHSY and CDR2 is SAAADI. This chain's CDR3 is CASSGTGGFREQYF. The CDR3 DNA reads TGCGCCAGCAGCGGGACAGGGGGTTTCCGCGAGCAGTACTTC.

The CDR3 DNA follows: TGTGCCAGCAGCTTATTTCCACAGGTCTCCTACGAGCAGTACTTC. The encoded protein is CASSLFPQVSYEQYF. This chain joins TRBV7-8 and TRBJ2-7; the D gene is possibly TRBD1 (5 bases). The CDR3 has 15 residues. Trimming removed 2 bases at V and 0 bases at J, with 11 bases between. Germline CDR1 reads SGHVS; CDR2 reads FQNEAQ.

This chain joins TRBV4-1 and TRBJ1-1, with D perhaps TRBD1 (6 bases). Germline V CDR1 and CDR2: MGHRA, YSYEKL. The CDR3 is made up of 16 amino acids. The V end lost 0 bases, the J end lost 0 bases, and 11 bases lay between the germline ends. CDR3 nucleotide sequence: TGCGCCAGCAGCCAAGATCGGGGACAAATGAACACTGAAGCTTTCTTT. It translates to CASSQDRGQMNTEAFF.

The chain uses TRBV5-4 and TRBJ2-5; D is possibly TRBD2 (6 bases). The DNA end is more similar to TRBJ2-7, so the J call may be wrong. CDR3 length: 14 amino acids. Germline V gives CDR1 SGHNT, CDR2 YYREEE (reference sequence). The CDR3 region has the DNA TGTGCCAGCAGCGCCCATGGAGGGTCCTACGAGCAGTACTTC. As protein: CASSAHGGSYEQYF.

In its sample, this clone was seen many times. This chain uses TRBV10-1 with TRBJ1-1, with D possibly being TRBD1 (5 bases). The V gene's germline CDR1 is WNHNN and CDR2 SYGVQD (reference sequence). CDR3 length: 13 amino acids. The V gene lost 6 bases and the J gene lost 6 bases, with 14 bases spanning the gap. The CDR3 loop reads CASSPTLGAEAFF. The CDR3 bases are TGCGCCAGCAGCCCCACGTTGGGGGCTGAAGCTTTCTTT.

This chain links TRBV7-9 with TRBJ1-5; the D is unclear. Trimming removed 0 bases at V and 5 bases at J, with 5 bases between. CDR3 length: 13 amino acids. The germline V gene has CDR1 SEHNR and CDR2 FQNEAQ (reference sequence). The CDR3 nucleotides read TGTGCCAGCAGCTTAGCGGAGGATCAGCCCCAGCATTTT. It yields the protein CASSLAEDQPQHF.

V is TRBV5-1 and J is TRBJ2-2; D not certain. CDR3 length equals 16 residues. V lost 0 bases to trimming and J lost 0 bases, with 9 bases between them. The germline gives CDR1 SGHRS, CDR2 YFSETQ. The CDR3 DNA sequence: TGCGCCAGCAGCTTGGGCTACCCTACGAACACCGGGGAGCTGTTTTTT. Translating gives CASSLGYPTNTGELFF.

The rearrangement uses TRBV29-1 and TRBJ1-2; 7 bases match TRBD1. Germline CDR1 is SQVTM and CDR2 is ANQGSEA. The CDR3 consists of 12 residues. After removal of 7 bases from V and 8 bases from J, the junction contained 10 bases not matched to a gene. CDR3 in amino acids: CSAGAGTVGYTF. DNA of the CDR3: TGCAGCGCTGGGGCGGGGACAGTCGGCTACACCTTC. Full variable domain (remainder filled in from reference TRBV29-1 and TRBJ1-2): SAVISQKPSRDICQRGTSLTIQCQVDSQVTMMFWYRQQPGQSLTLIATANQGSEATYESGFVIDKFPISRPNLTFSTLTVSNMSPEDSSIYLCSAGAGTVGYTFGSGTRLTVV.

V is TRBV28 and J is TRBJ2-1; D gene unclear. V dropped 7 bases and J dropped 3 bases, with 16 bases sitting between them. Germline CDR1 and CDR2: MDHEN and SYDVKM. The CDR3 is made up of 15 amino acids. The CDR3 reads CASTSSQTYYNEQFF. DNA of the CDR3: TGTGCCAGCACCTCATCCCAGACCTACTACAATGAGCAGTTCTTC.

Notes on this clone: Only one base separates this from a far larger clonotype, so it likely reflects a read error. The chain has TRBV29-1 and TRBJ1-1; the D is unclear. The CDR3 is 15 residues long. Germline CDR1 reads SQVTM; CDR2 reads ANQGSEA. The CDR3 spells CSAEDHGLGNTEAFF. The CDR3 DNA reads TGCAGCGCTGAAGATCATGGGCTGGGGAACACTGAAGCTTTCTTT.

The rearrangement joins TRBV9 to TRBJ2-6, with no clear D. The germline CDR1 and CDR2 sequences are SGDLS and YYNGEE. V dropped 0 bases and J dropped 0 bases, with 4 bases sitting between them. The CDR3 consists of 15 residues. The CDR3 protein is CASSVVSSGANVLTF. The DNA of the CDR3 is TGTGCCAGCAGCGTAGTGAGCTCTGGGGCCAACGTCCTGACTTTC.

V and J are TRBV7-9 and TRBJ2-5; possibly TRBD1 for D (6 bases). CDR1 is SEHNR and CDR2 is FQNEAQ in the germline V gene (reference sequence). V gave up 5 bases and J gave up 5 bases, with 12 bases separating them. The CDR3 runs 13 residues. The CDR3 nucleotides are TGTGCCAGCAGCGGAAGGGGGTCCGAGACCCAGTACTTC. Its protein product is CASSGRGSETQYF.

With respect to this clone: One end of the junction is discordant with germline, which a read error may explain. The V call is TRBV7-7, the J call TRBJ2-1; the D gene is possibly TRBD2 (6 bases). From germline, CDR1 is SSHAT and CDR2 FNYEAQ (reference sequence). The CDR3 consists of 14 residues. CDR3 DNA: TGTGCTAGCAGCTTGCGCGCCGGGGAGGCTGAGCAGTTCTTC. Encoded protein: CASSLRAGEAEQFF.

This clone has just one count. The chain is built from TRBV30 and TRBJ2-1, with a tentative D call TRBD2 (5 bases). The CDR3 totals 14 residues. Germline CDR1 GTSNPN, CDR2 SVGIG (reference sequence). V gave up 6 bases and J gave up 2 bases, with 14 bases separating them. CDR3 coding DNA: TGTGCCTGCGGGGTTGGCGGAACCTACAATGAGCAGTTCTTC. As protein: CACGVGGTYNEQFF.